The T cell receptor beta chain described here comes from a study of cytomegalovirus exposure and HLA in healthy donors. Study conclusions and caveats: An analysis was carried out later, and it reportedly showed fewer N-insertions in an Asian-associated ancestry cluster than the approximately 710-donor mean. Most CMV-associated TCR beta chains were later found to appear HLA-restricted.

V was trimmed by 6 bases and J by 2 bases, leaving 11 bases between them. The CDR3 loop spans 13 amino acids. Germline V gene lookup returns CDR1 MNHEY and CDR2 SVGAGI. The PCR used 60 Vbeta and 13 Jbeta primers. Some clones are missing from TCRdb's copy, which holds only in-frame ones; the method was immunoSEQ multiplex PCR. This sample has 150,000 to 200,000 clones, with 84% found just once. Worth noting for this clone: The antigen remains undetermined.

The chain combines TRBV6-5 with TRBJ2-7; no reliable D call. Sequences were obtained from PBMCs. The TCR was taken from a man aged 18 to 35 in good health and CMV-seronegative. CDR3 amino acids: CASSPGLPYEQYF. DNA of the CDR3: TGTGCCAGCAGCCCCGGGTTACCCTACGAGCAGTACTTC.